The subject of this entry is one TCR beta chain. This entry comes from a study of blood T cell repertoires in COVID-19. Study as a whole: Italy, Spain and the United States were the sources of the convalescent and acute COVID-19 samples. PBMCs, B-cell-depleted T cells, or T cells provided the cDNA or gDNA that made up the material.

CDR1 is GTSNPN and CDR2 is SVGIG in the germline V gene (reference sequence). This CDR3 contains 14 residues. Between the trimmed V and J ends, which lost 0 bases and 5 bases, there was a span of 11 bases. In the original analysis: Amplified reference gene primers provided the basis for estimating nucleated cell counts. Data came from immunoSEQ multiplex PCR; TCRdb stores just in-frame clones and leaves some out. Clonal size and the V and J genes are those of that table, whereas D and trimming came from the DNA. The sample contains about 360,000 clones, less than 90% of which appear only once. The sequenced material came from peripheral blood. V usage is TRBV30 and J usage is TRBJ1-5; D is possibly TRBD1 (5 bases). This sequence was found in an older woman with COVID-19, enrolled during active disease. The CDR3 reads CAWSVLGGDQPQHF. The CDR3 nucleotides are TGTGCCTGGAGTGTACTTGGAGGGGATCAGCCCCAGCATTTT.